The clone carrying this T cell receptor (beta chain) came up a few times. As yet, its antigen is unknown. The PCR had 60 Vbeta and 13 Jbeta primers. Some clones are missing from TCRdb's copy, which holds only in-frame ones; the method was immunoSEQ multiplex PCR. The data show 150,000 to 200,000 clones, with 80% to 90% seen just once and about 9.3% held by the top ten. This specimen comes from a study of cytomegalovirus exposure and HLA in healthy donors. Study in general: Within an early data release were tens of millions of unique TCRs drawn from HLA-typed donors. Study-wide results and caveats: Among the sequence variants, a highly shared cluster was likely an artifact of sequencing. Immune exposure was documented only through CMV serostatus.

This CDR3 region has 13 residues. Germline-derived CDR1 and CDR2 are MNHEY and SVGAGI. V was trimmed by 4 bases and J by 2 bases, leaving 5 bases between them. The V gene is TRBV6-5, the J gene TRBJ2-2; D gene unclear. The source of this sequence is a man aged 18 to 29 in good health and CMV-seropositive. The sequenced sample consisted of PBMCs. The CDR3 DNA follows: TGTGCCAGCAGTTCTCTAAACACCGGGGAGCTGTTTTTT. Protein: CASSSLNTGELFF.